This is a list of T cell receptor beta chains from one sample in a study of identical twins. TCRdb recomputed calls from the 5' RACE reads with MiXCR, one row per CDR3 protein. The sample consists of about 720,000 distinct CDR3 sequences, 8.5% to 9% of them appearing once. These data were also reused for a study on yellow fever vaccine responses in identical twins.

Sequences were obtained from PBMCs. Receptors were obtained from a woman aged 18-29 years in good health. Each CDR3 is given with its conserved first and last residue. The D gene is left open where the match is weak. Clone size is not always given. Where it is, it says once, few, many or a class for expanded clones.

V: TRBV7-2; size: NA; J: TRBJ2-1; D: TRBD2; CDR3: CASTSVWGGSYNEQFF; DNA: TGTGCCAGCACCTCCGTCTGGGGGGGCTCCTACAATGAGCAGTTCTTC
V: TRBV5-1; size: many; J: TRBJ2-7; D: NA; CDR3: CASSARQAYEQYF; DNA: TGCGCCAGCAGCGCCCGACAGGCATACGAGCAGTACTTC
V: TRBV6-5; size: NA; J: TRBJ1-3; D: NA; CDR3: CASSYRTDSGNTIYF; DNA: TGTGCCAGCAGTTACAGGACAGACTCTGGAAACACCATATATTTT
V: TRBV6-2/TRBV6-3; size: NA; J: TRBJ2-7; D: NA; CDR3: CATGDFAYEQYF; DNA: TGTGCCACGGGGGACTTCGCCTACGAGCAGTACTTC
V: TRBV29-1; size: many; J: TRBJ2-3; D: NA; CDR3: CSVDRQRTDTQYF; DNA: TGCAGCGTTGACCGGCAGCGCACAGATACGCAGTATTTT
V: TRBV20-1; size: NA; J: TRBJ2-7; D: NA; CDR3: CSARDGVEGTYEQYF; DNA: TGCAGTGCTAGAGATGGGGTTGAGGGTACCTACGAGCAGTACTTC
V: TRBV5-1; size: NA; J: TRBJ2-7; D: TRBD1; CDR3: CASSPEGQGGTYEQYF; DNA: TGCGCCAGCAGCCCTGAAGGACAGGGGGGAACCTACGAGCAGTACTTC
V: TRBV15; size: few; J: TRBJ2-7; D: TRBD2; CDR3: CATSRVDGRAPYEQYF; DNA: TGTGCCACCAGCAGAGTGGACGGGAGGGCCCCCTACGAGCAGTACTTC
V: TRBV12-3/TRBV12-4; size: NA; J: TRBJ2-7; D: TRBD2; CDR3: CASSLPPAGGGLEQYF; DNA: TGTGCCAGCAGTTTACCTCCAGCGGGAGGAGGGCTCGAGCAGTACTTC
V: TRBV5-5; size: many; J: TRBJ2-3; D: NA; CDR3: CASSLVFRDLGDTQYF; DNA: TGTGCCAGCAGCTTGGTGTTCCGGGACCTCGGAGATACGCAGTATTTT
V: TRBV12-3/TRBV12-4; size: many; J: TRBJ2-1; D: NA; CDR3: CASSWGDEQFF; DNA: TGTGCCAGCAGCTGGGGCGATGAGCAGTTCTTC
V: TRBV27; size: NA; J: TRBJ2-7; D: NA; CDR3: CASSLFQGGNYEQYF; DNA: TGTGCCAGCAGTTTATTCCAGGGGGGCAACTACGAGCAGTACTTC
V: TRBV5-1; size: NA; J: TRBJ2-2; D: NA; CDR3: CASSLASGALGTGELLF; DNA: TGCGCCAGCAGCTTGGCTTCCGGGGCCTTGGGCACCGGGGAGCTGCTTTTT
V: TRBV20-1; size: NA; J: TRBJ1-1; D: NA; CDR3: CSARPGGQRLNTEAFF; DNA: TGCAGTGCTAGACCCGGTGGACAGCGTTTGAACACTGAAGCTTTCTTT
V: TRBV7-2; size: NA; J: TRBJ2-7; D: TRBD2; CDR3: CASRVGLAGEQYF; DNA: TGTGCCAGCAGGGTCGGACTAGCGGGCGAGCAGTACTTC
V: TRBV7-2; size: few; J: TRBJ2-7; D: TRBD1; CDR3: CASSLVGQGGSYEQYF; DNA: TGTGCCAGCAGCTTAGTAGGACAGGGAGGCTCCTACGAGCAGTACTTC
V: TRBV7-2; size: few; J: TRBJ2-1; D: TRBD1; CDR3: CASSLTGTGSLYNEQFF; DNA: TGTGCCAGCAGCTTAACCGGGACAGGGTCCCTTTACAATGAGCAGTTCTTC
V: TRBV5-1; size: NA; J: TRBJ2-3; D: TRBD2; CDR3: CASSPDSGGAGDTQYF; DNA: TGCGCCAGCAGCCCCGATAGCGGGGGGGCTGGTGATACGCAGTATTTT
V: TRBV4-3; size: few; J: TRBJ2-2; D: TRBD2; CDR3: CASSQVEEREDTGELFF; DNA: TGCGCCAGCAGCCAAGTGGAGGAGCGGGAGGACACCGGGGAGCTGTTTTTT
V: TRBV5-1; size: many; J: TRBJ2-1; D: NA; CDR3: CASSLDGVWEDEQFF; DNA: TGCGCCAGCAGCTTGGACGGAGTTTGGGAGGATGAGCAGTTCTTC
V: TRBV6-1; size: few; J: TRBJ2-3; D: TRBD2; CDR3: CASRSPGLARGDTQYF; DNA: TGTGCCAGCAGGTCACCGGGACTAGCGAGGGGAGATACGCAGTATTTT
V: TRBV6-1; size: few; J: TRBJ2-1; D: TRBD2; CDR3: CASSPERAGGLNEQFF; DNA: TGTGCCAGCAGCCCCGAGCGGGCGGGGGGCCTGAATGAGCAGTTCTTC
V: TRBV6-1; size: NA; J: TRBJ2-7; D: TRBD2; CDR3: CASSRGGLDEQYF; DNA: TGTGCCAGCAGCCGCGGGGGGCTCGACGAGCAGTACTTC
V: TRBV14; size: many; J: TRBJ2-7; D: NA; CDR3: CASSQERTSYEQYF; DNA: TGTGCCAGCAGCCAAGAGCGGACCTCCTACGAGCAGTACTTC
V: TRBV7-2; size: few; J: TRBJ2-3; D: NA; CDR3: CASSLILASGTDTQYF; DNA: TGTGCCAGCAGCTTAATCCTAGCGTCAGGCACAGATACGCAGTATTTT
V: TRBV7-6; size: NA; J: TRBJ2-5; D: TRBD2; CDR3: CASSLVLAGEETQYF; DNA: TGTGCCAGCAGCTTAGTACTAGCGGGGGAAGAGACCCAGTACTTC
V: TRBV20-1; size: many; J: TRBJ2-7; D: NA; CDR3: CSARALRDLSYEQYF; DNA: TGCAGTGCTAGAGCCCTAAGGGACCTCTCCTACGAGCAGTACTTC
V: TRBV10-3; size: NA; J: TRBJ2-3; D: TRBD2; CDR3: CAISPGGGATDTQYF; DNA: TGTGCCATCAGCCCGGGGGGGGGCGCAACAGATACGCAGTATTTT
V: TRBV27; size: few; J: TRBJ2-7; D: NA; CDR3: CASSLSVEGYEQYF; DNA: TGTGCCAGCAGTTTATCGGTTGAGGGTTACGAGCAGTACTTC
V: TRBV11-3; size: NA; J: TRBJ2-5; D: NA; CDR3: CASSLVFRGFVVAEGDQETQYF; DNA: TGTGCCAGCAGCTTAGTTTTCAGGGGGTTCGTAGTAGCGGAGGGGGACCAAGAGACCCAGTACTTC
V: TRBV29-1; size: NA; J: TRBJ2-1; D: NA; CDR3: CSVAAGYNEQFF; DNA: TGCAGCGTTGCGGCGGGGTACAATGAGCAGTTCTTC
V: TRBV7-6; size: few; J: TRBJ2-7; D: NA; CDR3: CASSLSEIVSYEQYF; DNA: TGTGCCAGCAGCCTTAGCGAAATAGTATCCTACGAGCAGTACTTC
V: TRBV4-3; size: many; J: TRBJ2-3; D: TRBD2; CDR3: CASSQVILSASGATDTQYF; DNA: TGCGCCAGCAGCCAAGTGATTCTGTCGGCTAGCGGGGCCACAGATACGCAGTATTTT